This T cell receptor beta chain appears in the sequencing data of a study of T-cell memory formation after mild COVID-19. Overall study findings and caveats: Later expanders leaned toward CD4+, whereas clones contracting from day 15 to 85 were balanced CD4/CD8.

TCRdb re-analysed the 5' RACE reads in MiXCR, keeping a single row per CDR3 protein. Of 350,000 to 400,000 distinct CDR3 sequences in the sample, 21% were seen once. With regard to this clonotype: Its matching antigen is unknown.

CDR1 is MNHNS and CDR2 is SASEGT in the germline V gene. V was shortened by 1 base and J by 0 bases, with 7 bases between the two germline ends. The CDR3 length is 14 residues. Sequenced input: PBMCs or a T cell subset sorted from them (not recorded which). The chain links TRBV6-1 to TRBJ2-7; unclear D gene. The source of this sequence is an adult woman who had mild COVID-19 (a few samples of this study predate the infection). Cell type and time point are not known. The CDR3 nucleotides read TGTGCCAGCAGTGAAGTGAGCGTCTCCTACGAGCAGTACTTC. As protein: CASSEVSVSYEQYF.